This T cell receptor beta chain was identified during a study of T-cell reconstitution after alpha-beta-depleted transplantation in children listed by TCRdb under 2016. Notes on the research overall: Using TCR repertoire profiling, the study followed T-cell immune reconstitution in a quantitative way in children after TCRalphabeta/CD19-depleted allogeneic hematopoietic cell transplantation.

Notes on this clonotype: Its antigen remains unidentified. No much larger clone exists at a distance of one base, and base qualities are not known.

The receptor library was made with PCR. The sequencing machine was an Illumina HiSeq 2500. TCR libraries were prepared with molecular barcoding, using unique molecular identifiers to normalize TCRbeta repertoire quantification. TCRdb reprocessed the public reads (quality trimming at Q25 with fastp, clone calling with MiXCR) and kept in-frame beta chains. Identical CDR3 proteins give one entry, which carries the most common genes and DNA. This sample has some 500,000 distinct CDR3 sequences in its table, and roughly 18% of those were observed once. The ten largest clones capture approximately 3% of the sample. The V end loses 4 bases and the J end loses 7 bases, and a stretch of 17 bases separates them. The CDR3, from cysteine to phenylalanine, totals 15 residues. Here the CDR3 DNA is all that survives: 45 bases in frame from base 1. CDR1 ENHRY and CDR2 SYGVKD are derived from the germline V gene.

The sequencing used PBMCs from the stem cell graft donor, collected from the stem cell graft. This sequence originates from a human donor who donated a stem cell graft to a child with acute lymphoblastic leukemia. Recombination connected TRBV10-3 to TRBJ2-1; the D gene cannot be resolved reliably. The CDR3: CAISGAQVAGNEQFF. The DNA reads TGTGCCATCAGTGGAGCGCAGGTTGCTGGGAATGAGCAGTTCTTC.